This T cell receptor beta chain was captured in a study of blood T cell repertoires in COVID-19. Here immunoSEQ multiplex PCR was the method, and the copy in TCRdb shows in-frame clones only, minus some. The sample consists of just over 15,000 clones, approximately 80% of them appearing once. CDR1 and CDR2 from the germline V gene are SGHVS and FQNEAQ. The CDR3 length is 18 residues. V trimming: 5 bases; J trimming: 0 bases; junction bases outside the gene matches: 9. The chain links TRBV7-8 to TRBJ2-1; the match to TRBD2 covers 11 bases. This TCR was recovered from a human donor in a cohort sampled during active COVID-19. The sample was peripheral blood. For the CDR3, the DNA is TGTGCCAGCAGCGAAAACTCCGGGACTAGCGGCTCCTACAATGAGCAGTTCTTC. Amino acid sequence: CASSENSGTSGSYNEQFF. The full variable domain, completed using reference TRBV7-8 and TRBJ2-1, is GAGVSQSPRYKVAKRGQDVALRCDPISGHVSLFWYQQALGQGPEFLTYFQNEAQLDKSGLPSDRFFAERPEGSVSTLKIQRTQQEDSAVYLCASSENSGTSGSYNEQFFGPGTRLTVL.